Listed here are 26 T cell receptor beta chains from one sample, sequenced in a study of blood T cell repertoires in COVID-19. Using immunoSEQ multiplex PCR, the repertoire was profiled, and TCRdb retains in-frame clones only, with some absent. Of 100,000 or so clones in the sample, 80% to 85% were seen once. The sequencing input was peripheral blood. These receptors originate from a man aged 80 or over with acute or convalescent COVID-19.

The rearrangement uses TRBV5-1 and TRBJ2-2; 9 bases map to TRBD2. Losses at the gene ends were 4 bases for V and 1 base for J; bases not matched to a gene: 2. The length of the CDR3 is 15 residues. Germline V gene sequence: CDR1 SGHRS, CDR2 YFSETQ. As DNA, the CDR3 is TGCGCCAGCAGCCCGACTAGCGGGAACACCGGGGAGCTGTTTTTT. Protein sequence: CASSPTSGNTGELFF.

The sample holds a few counts of this clone. The gene calls are TRBV5-1 and TRBJ2-2; 7 bases are shared with TRBD1. CDR1 SGHRS and CDR2 YFSETQ come from the germline V gene. This CDR3 is built from 17 residues. V trimming: 3 bases; J trimming: 1 base; junction bases outside the gene matches: 9. The CDR3 DNA follows: TGCGCCAGCAGCTCAGATGCAGGGACAGTGAACACCGGGGAGCTGTTTTTT. This codes for CASSSDAGTVNTGELFF.

The chain joins TRBV30 to TRBJ1-5; D unclear. The CDR3 has 13 amino acids. The germline gives CDR1 GTSNPN, CDR2 SVGIG (reference sequence). With 1 base removed from V and 1 base from J, the gap between germline ends came to 5 bases. CDR3 region: CAWSGQSNQPQHF. The DNA for the CDR3 is TGTGCCTGGAGTGGTCAAAGCAATCAGCCCCAGCATTTT.

This chain links TRBV7-3 with TRBJ2-2; 8 nucleotides line up with TRBD2. The CDR3 has 15 residues. V lost 2 bases, J lost 5 bases, and 4 bases stayed unmatched. The germline V gene has CDR1 SGHTA and CDR2 FQGTGA. CDR3 sequence (DNA): TGTGCCAGCAGCTTAGCGGGAGGAGGGACCGGGGAGCTGTTTTTT. Amino acid sequence: CASSLAGGGTGELFF.

The chain has TRBV3-1 (or the pseudogene TRBV3-2) and TRBJ2-3; 14 positions match TRBD2. Trimming took 3 bases from V and 4 from J; bases not matched to a gene: 3. The CDR3 length is 16 residues. Germline loops: CDR1 LGHDT, CDR2 YNNKEL (reference sequence). The CDR3 nucleotides are TGTGCCAGCAGCCAGGGACTAGCGGGAGTCGCAGATACGCAGTATTTT. Protein: CASSQGLAGVADTQYF.

The chain recombines TRBV6-5 with TRBJ2-1, with TRBD2 matching over 14 bases. V was pared by 6 bases and J by 10 bases, with 5 bases of the junction left unmatched. Germline CDR1 MNHEY, CDR2 SVGAGI. The CDR3 runs to 14 residues. The CDR3: CASRRGLAGDEQFF. The CDR3 DNA reads as TGTGCCAGCAGACGGGGACTAGCGGGAGACGAGCAGTTCTTC.

Only a few counts were recorded for this clone. The chain links TRBV30 to TRBJ2-1; D is unclear. Germline V gene data show CDR1 as GTSNPN and CDR2 as SVGIG (reference sequence). The CDR3 length is 14 residues. V was shortened by 4 bases and J by 0 bases, with 10 bases between the two germline ends. DNA of the CDR3: TGTGCCTGGAATGGGCAGATCTCCTACAATGAGCAGTTCTTC. Protein: CAWNGQISYNEQFF.

CDR3 nucleotides: TGTGCCAGCAGCCTCCTTTCTGCAGGGGATTCACCCCTCCACTTT. It is translated as CASSLLSAGDSPLHF. This chain uses TRBV7-3 with TRBJ1-6; D may be TRBD1 (6 bases). V lost 5 bases, J lost 8 bases, and 16 bases lay in between. From germline, CDR1 is SGHTA and CDR2 FQGTGA. The CDR3 length is 15 residues.

The chain joins TRBV18 to TRBJ2-1; TRBD1 agrees at 7 bases. The trim removed 6 bases at V and 9 bases at J, leaving 11 bases unmatched. The CDR3 sequence is 14 residues long. Germline CDR1 reads KGHSH; CDR2 reads LQKENI. The CDR3 DNA is TGTGCCAGCTCGGAACAGACAGGGAGTGGTGAGCAGTTCTTC. Amino acid sequence: CASSEQTGSGEQFF.

V gene TRBV5-1 combines with J gene TRBJ2-2; 8 bases fit TRBD1. The trim removed 1 base at V and 3 bases at J, leaving 2 bases unmatched. This CDR3 region has 15 residues. The germline V gene encodes CDR1 SGHRS and CDR2 YFSETQ. The CDR3 spells CASSLMTGDTGELFF. In DNA, the CDR3 is TGCGCCAGCAGCTTGATGACAGGGGACACCGGGGAGCTGTTTTTT. Supplemented by reference TRBV5-1 and TRBJ2-2, the full variable domain reads KAGVTQTPRYLIKTRGQQVTLSCSPISGHRSVSWYQQTPGQGLQFLFEYFSETQRNKGNFPGRFSGRQFSNSRSEMNVSTLELGDSALYLCASSLMTGDTGELFFGEGSRLTVL.

The V and J genes are TRBV7-9 and TRBJ1-5; the D is unclear. The V gene lost 1 base and the J gene lost 7 bases, with 8 bases spanning the gap. The CDR3 sequence is 13 residues long. CDR1 is SEHNR and CDR2 is FQNEAQ in the germline V gene (reference sequence). The CDR3: CASSLEWSQPQHF. The DNA of the CDR3 is TGTGCCAGCAGCTTAGAGTGGAGCCAGCCCCAGCATTTT.

In regard to this clone: Other DNA sequences in this sample translate to the same CDR3. The rearrangement joins TRBV5-1 to TRBJ2-7, with 8 positions matching TRBD2. CDR1 and CDR2 (germline): SGHRS, YFSETQ. Losses at the gene ends were 2 bases for V and 1 base for J; bases not matched to a gene: 2. The CDR3 is made up of 14 amino acids. The CDR3 nucleotides are TGCGCCAGCAGCTTAACTAGCGGTTCCTACGAGCAGTACTTC. Its protein is CASSLTSGSYEQYF.

The CDR3 region has the DNA TGTGCCAGCAGACCGGGACTAGCGGGAGGGCCTGTCAAAAACATTCAGTACTTC. This encodes CASRPGLAGGPVKNIQYF. V is TRBV28 and J is TRBJ2-4, with TRBD2 matching 16 bases. Germline V gene data show CDR1 as MDHEN and CDR2 as SYDVKM. The CDR3 has 18 residues. V lost 6 bases, J lost 3 bases, and 8 bases stayed unmatched.

The chain employs TRBV2 and TRBJ1-5, with D unresolved. The CDR3 contains 14 residues. The V and J ends lost 2 bases and 6 bases respectively, with 11 bases between them. The V gene's germline CDR1 is SNHLY and CDR2 FYNNEI. The CDR3 DNA follows: TGTGCCAGCAGTGAATCGACACTCCGTCAGCCCCAGCATTTT. Translated, it gives CASSESTLRQPQHF.

This chain joins TRBV4-3 and TRBJ2-2; D is unresolved. This CDR3 comprises 17 residues. Trimming removed 1 base at V and 1 base at J, with 13 bases between. Germline V gives CDR1 LGHNA, CDR2 YSLEER. The DNA of the CDR3 is TGCGCCAGCAGCCAAGCTTTTCAGGCACAGAACACCGGGGAGCTGTTTTTT. It encodes CASSQAFQAQNTGELFF.

This rearrangement joins TRBV4-1 to TRBJ2-5; TRBD2 matches 7 bases. The germline gives CDR1 MGHRA, CDR2 YSYEKL. The CDR3 runs to 16 residues. J was trimmed by 2 bases and V by 0 bases; bases with no gene match: 6. This CDR3 is CASSQDREDAQETQYF. The CDR3 region has the DNA TGCGCCAGCAGCCAAGATCGGGAGGATGCGCAAGAGACCCAGTACTTC.

This chain links TRBV27 with TRBJ2-1; D is ambiguous. V shed 5 bases and J shed 3 bases, with 2 bases lying between them. In germline, CDR1 is MNHEY, CDR2 SMNVEV (reference sequence). The CDR3 contains 11 residues. The DNA of the CDR3 is TGTGCCAGCAGTCACTACAATGAGCAGTTCTTC. Translation: CASSHYNEQFF.

The chain combines TRBV3-1 (or the pseudogene TRBV3-2) with TRBJ1-1; 7 bases align to TRBD1. After removal of 6 bases from V and 6 bases from J, the junction contained 10 bases not matched to a gene. CDR3 size: 14 residues. Germline V CDR1 and CDR2: LGHDT, YNNKEL (reference sequence). The CDR3 region has the DNA TGTGCCAGCAGGCCTAGGGGGCCATTCGCTGAAGCTTTCTTT. Residues: CASRPRGPFAEAFF.

The chain couples TRBV11-3 to TRBJ2-2; unclear D gene. Germline CDR1 and CDR2: SGHNT and YENEEA. This CDR3 contains 13 residues. Trimming took 0 bases from V and 5 from J, leaving 4 bases between them. DNA of the CDR3: TGTGCCAGCAGCTTAGATCTAACCGGGGAGCTGTTTTTT. Amino acid sequence: CASSLDLTGELFF.

J is TRBJ1-1 and V is TRBV5-4; 10 bases fit TRBD1. This CDR3 contains 13 residues. Germline CDR1 SGHNT, CDR2 YYREEE (reference sequence). Trimming took 3 bases from V and 11 from J; bases not matched to a gene: 7. CDR3 residues: CASSSDRGRVAFF. The CDR3, as DNA: TGTGCCAGCAGCTCAGACAGGGGGCGCGTGGCTTTCTTT. The variable domain in full, completed from reference TRBV5-4 and TRBJ1-1, reads ETGVTQSPTHLIKTRGQQVTLRCSSQSGHNTVSWYQQALGQGPQFIFQYYREEENGRGNFPPRFSGLQFPNYSSELNVNALELDDSALYLCASSSDRGRVAFFGQGTRLTVV.

This chain uses TRBV27 with TRBJ2-7; D possibly matches TRBD1 or TRBD2 (5 bases each). The CDR3 loop spans 12 amino acids. The V and J ends lost 10 bases and 3 bases respectively, with 13 bases between them. Germline V gene lookup returns CDR1 MNHEY and CDR2 SMNVEV (reference sequence). The CDR3 loop is CATRDQGYEQYF. CDR3 in DNA: TGTGCCACCAGGGACCAGGGCTACGAGCAGTACTTC.

The rearrangement uses TRBV5-1 and TRBJ1-4; D may be TRBD1 (5 bases). From germline, CDR1 is SGHRS and CDR2 YFSETQ. Trimming took off 4 bases at V and 5 bases at J, with 18 bases between the two ends. The CDR3 is 16 amino acids. The CDR3 DNA reads TGCGCCAGCAGCACCCGGACGCCCCAGGGCAATGAAAAACTGTTTTTT. Translated, it gives CASSTRTPQGNEKLFF.

The chain carries TRBV24-1 and TRBJ2-1, with D possibly being TRBD1 (5 bases). This CDR3 is built from 13 residues. Trimming left V 5 bases short and J 8 bases short, with 12 bases between. Germline V lookup: CDR1 KGHDR, CDR2 SFDVKD. CDR3 sequence: CATSVPWGDEQFF. CDR3 DNA: TGTGCCACCAGTGTCCCTTGGGGCGATGAGCAGTTCTTC.

This chain's CDR3 is CASSLTGGYGYGYTF. The CDR3 bases are TGTGCCAGCAGCCTAACAGGGGGCTACGGCTATGGCTACACCTTC. The rearrangement links TRBV3-1 (or the pseudogene TRBV3-2) to TRBJ1-2; TRBD1 matches 9 bases. V lost 4 bases and J lost 4; bases outside the gene matches: 7. CDR3 length equals 15 residues. Germline assignment: CDR1 LGHDT and CDR2 YNNKEL (reference sequence).

This chain joins TRBV15 and TRBJ1-1, with TRBD1 as a possible D gene (6 bases). The V gene's germline CDR1 is LNHNV and CDR2 YYDKDF (reference sequence). V lost 0 bases to trimming and J lost 0 bases, with 8 bases between them. The CDR3 totals 15 residues. CDR3 in amino acids: CATSREQGMNTEAFF. The DNA of the CDR3 is TGTGCCACCAGCAGAGAGCAGGGGATGAACACTGAAGCTTTCTTT.

The genes are TRBV7-3 and TRBJ1-6, with 7 bases lining up with TRBD1. V gave up 4 bases and J gave up 5 bases; unmatched junction bases: 2. The CDR3 consists of 14 residues. CDR1 and CDR2 from the germline V gene are SGHTA and FQGTGA. The CDR3 sequence: CASSSGTDNSPLHF. The CDR3 DNA reads as TGTGCCAGCAGCTCAGGGACAGATAATTCACCCCTCCACTTT. Full variable domain (outside the CDR3, taken from reference TRBV7-3 and TRBJ1-6): GAGVSQTPSNKVTEKGKYVELRCDPISGHTALYWYRQSLGQGPEFLIYFQGTGAADDSGLPNDRFFAVRPEGSVSTLKIQRTERGDSAVYLCASSSGTDNSPLHFGNGTRLTVT.